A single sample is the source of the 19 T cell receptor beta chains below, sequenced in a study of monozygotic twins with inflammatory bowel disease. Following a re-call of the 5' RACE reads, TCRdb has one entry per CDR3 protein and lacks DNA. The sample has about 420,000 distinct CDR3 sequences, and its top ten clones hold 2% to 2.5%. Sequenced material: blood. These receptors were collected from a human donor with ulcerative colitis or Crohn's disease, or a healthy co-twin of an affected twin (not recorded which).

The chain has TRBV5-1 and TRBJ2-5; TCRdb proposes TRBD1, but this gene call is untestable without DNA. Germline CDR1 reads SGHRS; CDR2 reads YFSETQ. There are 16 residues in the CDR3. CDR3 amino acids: CASSLEATGGRETQYF.

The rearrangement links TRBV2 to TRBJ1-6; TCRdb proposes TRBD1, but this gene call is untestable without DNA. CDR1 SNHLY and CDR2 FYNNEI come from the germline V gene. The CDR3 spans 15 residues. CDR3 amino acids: CASSAGGKGGSPLHF.

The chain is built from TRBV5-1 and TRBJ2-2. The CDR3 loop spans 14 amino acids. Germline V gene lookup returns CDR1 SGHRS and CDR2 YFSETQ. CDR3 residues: CASSLKQHTGELFF.

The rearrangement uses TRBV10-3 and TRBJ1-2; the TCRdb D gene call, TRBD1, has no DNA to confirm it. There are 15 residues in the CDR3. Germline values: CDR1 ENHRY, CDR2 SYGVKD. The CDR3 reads CAISGQVGPKSVYTF.

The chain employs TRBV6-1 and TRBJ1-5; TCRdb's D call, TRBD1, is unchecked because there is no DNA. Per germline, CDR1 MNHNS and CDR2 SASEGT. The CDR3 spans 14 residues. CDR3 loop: CASKVDREDQPQHF.

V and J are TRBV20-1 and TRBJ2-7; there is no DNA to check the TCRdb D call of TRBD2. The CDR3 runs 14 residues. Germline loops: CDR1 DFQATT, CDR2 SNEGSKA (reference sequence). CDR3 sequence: CSASPSGLSYEQYF.

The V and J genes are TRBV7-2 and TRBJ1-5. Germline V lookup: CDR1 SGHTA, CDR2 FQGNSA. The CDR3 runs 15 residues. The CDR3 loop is CASSLSASSNQPQHF.

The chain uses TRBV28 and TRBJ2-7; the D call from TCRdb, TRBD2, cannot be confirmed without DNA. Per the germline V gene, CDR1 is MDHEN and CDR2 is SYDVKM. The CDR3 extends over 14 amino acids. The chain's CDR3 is CASSGTGVAYEQYF.

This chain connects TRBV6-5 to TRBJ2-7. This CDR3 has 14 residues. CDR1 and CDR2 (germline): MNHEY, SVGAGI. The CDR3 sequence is CASSLQTGAYEQYF.

CDR3: CSARGLAGGLDTQYF. V and J are TRBV20-1 and TRBJ2-3; TCRdb's D gene call, TRBD2, goes unchecked for lack of DNA. From germline, CDR1 is DFQATT and CDR2 SNEGSKA (reference sequence). CDR3 length: 15 amino acids.

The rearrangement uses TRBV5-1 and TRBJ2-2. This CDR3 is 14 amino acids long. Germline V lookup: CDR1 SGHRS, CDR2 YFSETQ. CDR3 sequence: CASSLGEAPGELFF.

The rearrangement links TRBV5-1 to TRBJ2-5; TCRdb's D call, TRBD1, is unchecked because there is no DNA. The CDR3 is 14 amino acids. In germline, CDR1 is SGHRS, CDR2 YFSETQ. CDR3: CASSLDRGVETQYF. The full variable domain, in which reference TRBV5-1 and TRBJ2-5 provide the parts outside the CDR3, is KAGVTQTPRYLIKTRGQQVTLSCSPISGHRSVSWYQQTPGQGLQFLFEYFSETQRNKGNFPGRFSGRQFSNSRSEMNVSTLELGDSALYLCASSLDRGVETQYFGPGTRLLVL.

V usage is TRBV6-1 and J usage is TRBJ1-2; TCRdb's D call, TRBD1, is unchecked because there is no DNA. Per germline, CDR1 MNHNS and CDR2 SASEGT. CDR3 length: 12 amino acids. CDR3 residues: CASSVPGGGYTF.

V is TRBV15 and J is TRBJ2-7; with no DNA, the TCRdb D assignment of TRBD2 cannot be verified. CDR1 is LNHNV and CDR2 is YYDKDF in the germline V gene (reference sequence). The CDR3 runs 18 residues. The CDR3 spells CATSREVTSGRRSYEQYF.

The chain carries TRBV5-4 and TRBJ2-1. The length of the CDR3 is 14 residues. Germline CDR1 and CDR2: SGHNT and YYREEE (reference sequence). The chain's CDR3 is CASSLDSQINEQFF.

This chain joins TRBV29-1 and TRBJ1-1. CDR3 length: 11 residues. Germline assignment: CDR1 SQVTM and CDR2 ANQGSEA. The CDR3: CSVDRNTEAFF.

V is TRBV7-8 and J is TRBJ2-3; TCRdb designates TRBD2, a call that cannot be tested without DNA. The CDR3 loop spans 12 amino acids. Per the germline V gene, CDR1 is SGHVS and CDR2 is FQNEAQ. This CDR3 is CASSPPRDTQYF.

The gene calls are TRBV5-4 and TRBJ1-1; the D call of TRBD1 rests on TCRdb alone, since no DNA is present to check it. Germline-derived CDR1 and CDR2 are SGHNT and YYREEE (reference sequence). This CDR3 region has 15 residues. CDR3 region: CASSLKSGQGGEAFF.

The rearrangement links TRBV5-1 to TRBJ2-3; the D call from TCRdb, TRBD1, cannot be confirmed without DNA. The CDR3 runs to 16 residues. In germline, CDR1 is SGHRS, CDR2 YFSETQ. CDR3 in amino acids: CASSLTRQGNTDTQYF.